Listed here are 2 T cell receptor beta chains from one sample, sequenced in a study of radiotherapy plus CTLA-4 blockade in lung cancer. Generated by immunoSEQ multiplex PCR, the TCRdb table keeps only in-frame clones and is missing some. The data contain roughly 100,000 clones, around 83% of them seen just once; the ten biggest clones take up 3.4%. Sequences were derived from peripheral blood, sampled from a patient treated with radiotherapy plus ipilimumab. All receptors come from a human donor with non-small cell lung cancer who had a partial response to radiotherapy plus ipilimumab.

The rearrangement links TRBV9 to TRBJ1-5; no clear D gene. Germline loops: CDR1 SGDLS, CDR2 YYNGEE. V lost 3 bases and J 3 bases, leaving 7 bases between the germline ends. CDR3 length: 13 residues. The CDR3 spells CASSGGNNQPQHF. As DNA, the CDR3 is TGTGCCAGCAGCGGAGGGAACAATCAGCCCCAGCATTTT.

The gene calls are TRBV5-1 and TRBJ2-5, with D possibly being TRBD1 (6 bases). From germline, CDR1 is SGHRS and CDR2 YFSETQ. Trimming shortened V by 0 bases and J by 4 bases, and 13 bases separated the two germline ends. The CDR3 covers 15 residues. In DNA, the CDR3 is TGCGCCAGCAGCTTGGTGCAGGGCAGGGGAGAGACCCAGTACTTC. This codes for CASSLVQGRGETQYF.